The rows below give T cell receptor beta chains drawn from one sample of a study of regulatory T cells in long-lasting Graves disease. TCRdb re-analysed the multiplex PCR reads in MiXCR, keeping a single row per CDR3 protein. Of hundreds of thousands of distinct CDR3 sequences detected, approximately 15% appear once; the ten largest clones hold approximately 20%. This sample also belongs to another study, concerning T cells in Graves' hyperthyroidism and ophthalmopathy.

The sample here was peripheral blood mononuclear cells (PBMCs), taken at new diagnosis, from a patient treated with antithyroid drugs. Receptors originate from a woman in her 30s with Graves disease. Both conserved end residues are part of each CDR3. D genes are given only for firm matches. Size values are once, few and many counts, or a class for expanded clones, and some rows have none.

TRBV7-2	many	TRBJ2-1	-	CASSLRLGAYNEQFF	TGTGCCAGCAGCTTGCGACTTGGGGCCTACAATGAGCAGTTCTTC
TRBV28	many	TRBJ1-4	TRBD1	CASSLGDREGINEKLFF	TGTGCCAGCAGCCTGGGGGACAGAGAGGGGATTAATGAAAAACTGTTTTTT
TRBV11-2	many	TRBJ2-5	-	CASSLGPTRGETQYF	TGTGCCAGCAGCTTAGGGCCGACTAGGGGAGAGACCCAGTACTTC
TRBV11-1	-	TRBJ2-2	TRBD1	CASSPRQGALVEELFF	TGTGCCAGCAGCCCAAGACAGGGGGCTCTGGTCGAGGAGCTGTTTTTT
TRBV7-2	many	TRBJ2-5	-	CASSLGRLETQYF	TGTGCCAGCAGCTTAGGGCGACTAGAGACCCAGTACTTC
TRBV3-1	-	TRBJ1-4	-	CASSHYGVNEKLFF	TGTGCCAGCAGCCATTACGGGGTAAATGAAAAACTGTTTTTT
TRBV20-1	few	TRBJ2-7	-	CSAEGRERSYEQYF	TGCAGTGCCGAGGGTCGGGAACGGTCCTACGAGCAGTACTTC
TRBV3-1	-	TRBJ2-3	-	CASSQELATTDTQYF	TGTGCCAGCAGCCAAGAACTCGCCACCACAGATACGCAGTATTTT
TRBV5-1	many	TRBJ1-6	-	CASSLGLHDSPLHF	TGCGCCAGCAGCTTAGGCCTCCATGATTCACCCCTCCACTTT
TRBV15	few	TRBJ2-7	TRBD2	CATSLRGSGSSHEQYF	TGTGCCACCAGCCTCCGGGGTAGCGGGAGTTCCCACGAGCAGTACTTC
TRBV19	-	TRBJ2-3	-	CASRRLSTDTQYF	TGTGCCAGTAGAAGACTGTCCACAGATACGCAGTATTTT
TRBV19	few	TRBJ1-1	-	CASSIVGGPGLNTEAFF	TGTGCCAGTAGTATAGTCGGGGGGCCCGGACTGAACACTGAAGCTTTCTTT
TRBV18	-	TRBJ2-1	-	CASSPKQGGYNEQFF	TGTGCCAGCTCACCAAAGCAGGGTGGCTACAATGAGCAGTTCTTC
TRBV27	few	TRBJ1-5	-	CASSLSSPQPQHF	TGTGCCAGCAGTTTATCGTCCCCTCAGCCCCAGCATTTT
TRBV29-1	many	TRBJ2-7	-	CSVGSGRHYEQYF	TGCAGCGTTGGCTCAGGCCGACACTACGAGCAGTACTTC
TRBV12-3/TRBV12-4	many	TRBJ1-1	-	CASHPLNTEAFF	TGTGCCAGCCATCCATTGAACACTGAAGCTTTCTTT
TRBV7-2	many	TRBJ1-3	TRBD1	CASSFGTASGNTIYF	TGTGCCAGCAGCTTCGGGACAGCCTCTGGAAACACCATATATTTT
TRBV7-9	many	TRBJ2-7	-	CASSFPGASYEQYF	TGTGCCAGCAGCTTCCCAGGGGCTTCCTACGAGCAGTACTTC
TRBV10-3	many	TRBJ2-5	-	CAISVAGETQYF	TGTGCCATCAGTGTCGCGGGGGAGACCCAGTACTTC
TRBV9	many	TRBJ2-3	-	CASSLTAGTDTQYF	TGTGCCAGCAGCTTAACAGCCGGGACAGATACGCAGTATTTT
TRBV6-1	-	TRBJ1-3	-	CASNLDRFSGNTIYF	TGTGCCAGCAACTTGGACAGATTCTCTGGAAACACCATATATTTT
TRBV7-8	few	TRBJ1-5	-	CASSPGAGAVGNNQPQHF	TGTGCCAGCAGCCCCGGTGCGGGGGCCGTTGGAAACAATCAGCCCCAGCATTTT
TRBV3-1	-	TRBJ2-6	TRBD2	CASSPPTGLASGANVLTF	TGTGCCAGCAGCCCCCCCACAGGACTAGCCTCTGGGGCCAACGTCCTGACTTTC
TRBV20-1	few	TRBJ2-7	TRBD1	CSAEMGQGSYEQYF	TGCAGTGCAGAAATGGGACAGGGCTCCTACGAGCAGTACTTC
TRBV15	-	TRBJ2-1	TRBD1	CATSSGTGDNEQFF	TGTGCCACCAGCAGCGGGACAGGGGACAATGAGCAGTTCTTC
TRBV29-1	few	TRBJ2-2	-	CSVEFGGYGTGELFF	TGCAGCGTTGAATTCGGGGGATACGGCACCGGGGAGCTGTTTTTT
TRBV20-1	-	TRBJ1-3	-	CSARDTGMDTIYF	TGCAGTGCTAGAGATACAGGGATGGACACCATATATTTT
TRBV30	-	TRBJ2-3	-	CAWSSPQSSTDTQYF	TGTGCCTGGAGTTCCCCCCAGTCTAGCACAGATACGCAGTATTTT
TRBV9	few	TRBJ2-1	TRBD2	CASSPGTSGPEQFF	TGTGCCAGCAGCCCCGGGACTAGCGGGCCTGAGCAGTTCTTC
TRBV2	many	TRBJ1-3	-	CASSETSSGNTIYF	TGTGCCAGCAGCGAAACCAGCTCTGGAAACACCATATATTTT
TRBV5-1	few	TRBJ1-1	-	CASSLSIPGDEAFF	TGCGCCAGCAGCCTATCAATCCCAGGGGATGAAGCTTTCTTT
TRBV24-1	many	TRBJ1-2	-	CATSDYRSRGGYTF	TGTGCCACCAGTGATTACAGGAGTCGGGGAGGCTACACCTTC
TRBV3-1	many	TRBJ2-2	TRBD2	CASSQDWLAGAGGELFF	TGTGCCAGCAGCCAAGACTGGCTAGCGGGAGCGGGCGGGGAGCTGTTTTTT
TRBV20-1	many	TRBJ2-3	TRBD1	CSARGQHTDTQYF	TGCAGTGCTAGGGGACAGCACACAGATACGCAGTATTTT
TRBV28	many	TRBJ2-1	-	CASSWRRAYNEQFF	TGTGCCAGCAGTTGGAGGAGGGCCTACAATGAGCAGTTCTTC
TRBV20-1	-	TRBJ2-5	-	CSASLTPLRGETQYF	TGCAGTGCTAGTTTGACTCCCTTGAGGGGGGAGACCCAGTACTTC
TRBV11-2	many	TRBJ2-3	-	CASSLDYRARQYF	TGTGCCAGCAGCTTAGATTACAGGGCCAGGCAGTATTTT
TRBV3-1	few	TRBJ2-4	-	CASSQWGSAKNIQYF	TGTGCCAGCAGCCAATGGGGTTCCGCCAAAAACATTCAGTACTTC
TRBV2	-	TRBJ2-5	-	CASSRRGEETQYF	TGTGCCAGCAGTCGGAGGGGGGAAGAGACCCAGTACTTC
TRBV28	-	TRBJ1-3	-	CASSVPRGGGNTIYF	TGTGCCAGCAGTGTTCCTCGGGGCGGTGGAAACACCATATATTTT
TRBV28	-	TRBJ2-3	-	CATTDGTTDTQYF	TGTGCCACGACGGACGGGACCACAGATACGCAGTATTTT
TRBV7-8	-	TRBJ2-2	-	CASSPAGGTGELFF	TGTGCCAGCAGCCCCGCTGGAGGGACCGGGGAGCTGTTTTTT
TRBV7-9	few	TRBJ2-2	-	CASSLRQTANTGELFF	TGTGCCAGCAGCTTAAGACAGACCGCGAACACCGGGGAGCTGTTTTTT
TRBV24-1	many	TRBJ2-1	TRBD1	CATSAMDRVDNNEQFF	TGTGCCACCAGTGCGATGGACAGGGTGGATAACAATGAGCAGTTCTTC
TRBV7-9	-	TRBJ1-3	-	CASSSLFGTAGDTIYF	TGTGCCAGCAGCTCTTTATTCGGGACCGCCGGGGACACCATATATTTT